This TCR beta chain was documented in a study of vaccination and CD4 T cells after COVID-19. Study in general: The cells in question were stimulated using overlapping spike peptides derived from SARS-CoV-2, HCoV-NL63, HCoV-OC43 and HCoV-229E.

Indicated treatment: approximately 11-day PBMC culture with coronavirus spike peptide pools or control peptides (ViraFEST assay). Fresh IL-2 medium replaced half the culture medium on days 3 and 7. This clonotype has only a few counts. Its antigen is as yet unknown. The Oncomine TCR Beta short-read assay generated sequence data from the DNA of cultured CD4+ T cells. One entry per CDR3 protein, called by TCRdb with MiXCR from the PCR reads. The data hold some 13,000 distinct CDR3 sequences, with about 30% observed a single time. CDR3 length: 16 residues. Trimming took 3 bases from V and 7 from J; bases not matched to a gene: 12. Germline CDR1 is GTSNPN and CDR2 is SVGIG (reference sequence).

The sequence was collected from a human donor who had recovered from COVID-19. The specimen was CD4+ T cells from blood, cultured in vitro. This chain links TRBV30 with TRBJ1-6; TRBD1 matches at 7 bases. CDR3 region: CAWSAGTQGGNSPLHF. The CDR3 region has the DNA TGTGCCTGGAGCGCGGGAACCCAGGGGGGGAATTCACCCCTCCACTTT.